This T cell receptor beta chain was sequenced during a study of cytomegalovirus exposure and HLA in healthy donors. It was with 60 Vbeta and 13 Jbeta primers that the PCR ran. The assay was immunoSEQ multiplex PCR, and TCRdb's table has in-frame clones only and misses some. Among 150,000 to 180,000 clones, roughly 72% were seen once, and the ten largest hold roughly 2.2%. Germline V CDR1 and CDR2: MDHEN, SYDVKM. V lost 6 bases to trimming and J lost 7 bases, with 9 bases between them. The length of the CDR3 is 12 residues. Material for sequencing was PBMCs. The receptor was isolated from a man aged 30 to 45 in good health and CMV-seronegative. The chain combines TRBV28 with TRBJ1-4, with D possibly TRBD1 on 6 matching bases. Written as DNA, the CDR3 is TGTGCCAGCAGAATACAGGGTGAAAAACTGTTTTTT. It specifies CASRIQGEKLFF.